These 15 T cell receptor beta chains came from one sample sequenced in a study of CD8 T cells in ankylosing spondylitis. TCRdb analysed the 5' RACE reads with MiXCR anew, one entry per CDR3 protein. There are approximately 340,000 distinct CDR3 sequences in the sample; over 12% occur only once, and roughly 1.1% lies in the top ten. The sample consisted of blood, either unsorted or a sorted T cell fraction (not recorded which). Receptors were obtained from a male donor with ankylosing spondylitis or in good health (not recorded which).

This clonotype was seen repeatedly, ten times or more. The CDR3 bases are TGCGCCAGCATTGACCGGGACCAGGGGAGGAATACGCAGTATTTT. Translating gives CASIDRDQGRNTQYF. The chain carries TRBV5-1 and TRBJ2-3, with D tentatively TRBD1 or TRBD2 (6 bases each). This CDR3 has 15 residues. CDR1 and CDR2 from the germline V gene are SGHRS and YFSETQ. Trimming cost V 6 bases and J 7 bases, with 21 bases left between them.

A few counts support this clonotype. J is TRBJ2-7 and V is TRBV6-1; 8 bases are a match to TRBD1. The CDR3 has 15 amino acids. CDR1 and CDR2 (germline): MNHNS, SASEGT. The V gene end was trimmed by 1 base and the J gene end by 5 bases; junction bases not matched to a gene: 7. The DNA for the CDR3 is TGTGCCAGCAGTGAAGGGACAGGGTTTATGGACGAGCAGTACTTC. Amino acid sequence: CASSEGTGFMDEQYF.

The chain is built from TRBV5-6 and TRBJ2-7, with D possibly matching TRBD1 (6 bases). V lost 7 bases, J lost 2 bases, and 13 bases lay in between. The V gene's germline CDR1 is SGHDT and CDR2 YYEEEE. The CDR3 length is 13 residues. CDR3 nucleotide sequence: TGTGCCAGCGGGGAACAGGGTACCTACGAGCAGTACTTC. It specifies CASGEQGTYEQYF.

This clonotype was recorded at least ten times. The V and J genes are TRBV5-1 and TRBJ2-1; 10 nucleotides agree with TRBD1. The J segment lost 9 bases and the V segment lost 4 bases, leaving 13 bases of the junction unmatched. Germline V gene sequence: CDR1 SGHRS, CDR2 YFSETQ. The CDR3 runs to 16 residues. The CDR3 here is CASSLNPGQGIGEQFF. The CDR3 DNA is TGCGCCAGCAGCCTCAATCCGGGACAGGGGATTGGTGAGCAGTTCTTC.

This clonotype has ten or more counts. The J gene is TRBJ1-5, the V gene TRBV21-1; the D call TRBD1 from the table was never checked on the DNA. TRBV21-1 is noted as a pseudogene. CDR3 length: 15 amino acids. CDR3 residues: CASSKEGKGFQPQHF. DNA of the CDR3: TGTGCCAGCAGCAAGGAAGGTAAGGGGTTTCAGCCCCAGCATTTT.

This clonotype was observed a handful of times. This chain joins TRBV2 and TRBJ2-1; D remains ambiguous. The germline V gene encodes CDR1 SNHLY and CDR2 FYNNEI. V lost 6 bases and J lost 0, with 9 bases in between. The CDR3 runs to 14 residues. The CDR3 here is CASRLSNSYNEQFF. In DNA form, the CDR3 reads TGTGCCAGCAGACTCTCTAACTCCTACAATGAGCAGTTCTTC.

This clonotype came up once. A junction boundary mismatches the germline segment, possibly from a read error. The rearrangement uses TRBV20-1 and TRBJ2-2, with 7 bases identical to TRBD1. Germline lookup yields CDR1 DFQATT and CDR2 SNEGSKA (reference sequence). This CDR3 is built from 16 residues. The CDR3 region is CCARRKGQPNTGELFF. Written as DNA, the CDR3 is TGCTGTGCTAGAAGGAAGGGACAGCCGAACACCGGGGAGCTGTTTTTT.

This clonotype was seen at least ten times. The chain is built from TRBV12-3 or TRBV12-4 and TRBJ1-2, with D unclear. Deletions cut 0 bases from V and 5 bases from J, with 7 bases between. This CDR3 comprises 13 residues. In nucleotides, the CDR3 is TGTGCCAGCAGTTTAGCGCAGGATTATGGCTACACCTTC. It specifies CASSLAQDYGYTF.

This clonotype was seen a handful of times. CDR3 in amino acids: CASSLTGQGPPTQYF. CDR3 in DNA: TGTGCCAGCAGTTTAACGGGACAGGGGCCCCCAACGCAGTATTTT. The genes are TRBV12-3 or TRBV12-4 and TRBJ2-3; 10 bases line up with TRBD1. V shed 2 bases, J shed 9 bases, and the junction held 8 bases outside the gene matches. This CDR3 has 15 amino acids.

This clonotype came up a few times. V is TRBV6-1 and J is TRBJ2-2; 10 positions agree with TRBD2. Unmatched junction bases numbered 3, after V lost 6 bases and J lost 2 bases. This CDR3 has 15 residues. CDR1 and CDR2 (germline): MNHNS, SASEGT. The CDR3 loop is CASRTSGQNTGELFF. The CDR3, as DNA: TGTGCCAGCAGGACTAGCGGGCAAAACACCGGGGAGCTGTTTTTT.

At least ten counts were recorded for this clonotype. CDR3 nucleotides: TGCGCCAGCAGCTTGGAAGGTCCCGGAACCGGGGAGCTGTTTTTT. This encodes CASSLEGPGTGELFF. V is TRBV5-1 and J is TRBJ2-2; D ambiguous. The CDR3 runs 15 residues. Germline V gene data show CDR1 as SGHRS and CDR2 as YFSETQ. V was clipped by 0 bases and J by 5 bases, with 11 bases between them.

This clonotype was seen a few times. At one end, the junction sequence differs from germline, possibly due to a read error. The CDR3, as DNA: TGTGCCAGCAGTTCCGGGACACGGGAATCCCGGGCACTCTTT. It yields the protein CASSSGTRESRALF. The chain has TRBV6-5 and TRBJ1-1; D might be TRBD1 (6 bases). This CDR3 spans 14 amino acids. Germline assignment: CDR1 MNHEY and CDR2 SVGAGI.

The rearrangement uses TRBV3-1 and TRBJ1-2, with 9 bases matching TRBD1. The CDR3 is 14 amino acids. The germline V gene encodes CDR1 LGHDT and CDR2 YNNKEL (reference sequence). V was clipped by 4 bases and J by 8 bases; unmatched bases: 8. In nucleotides, the CDR3 is TGTGCCAGCAGCCCCCGGGACAGGGTCAGCGGCTACACCTTC. It yields the protein CASSPRDRVSGYTF. Together with reference TRBV3-1 and TRBJ1-2, the CDR3 gives the full variable domain: DTAVSQTPKYLVTQMGNDKSIKCEQNLGHDTMYWYKQDSKKFLKIMFSYNNKELIINETVPNRFSPKSPDKAHLNLHINSLELGDSAVYFCASSPRDRVSGYTFGSGTRLTVV.

This clonotype was counted ten times or more. The rearrangement joins TRBV4-2 to TRBJ1-2; TRBD1 is a possible D gene (6 bases). The CDR3 runs 15 residues. Germline V gene data show CDR1 as LGHNA and CDR2 as YNFKEQ. V lost 1 base, J lost 1 base, and 10 bases lay in between. CDR3 sequence reads: CASSQAGQSNYGYTF. Written as DNA, the CDR3 is TGTGCCAGCAGCCAAGCAGGACAGAGTAACTATGGCTACACCTTC.

This clonotype showed up just a few times. The genes are TRBV5-1 and TRBJ2-4; maybe TRBD2 (5 bases). Germline assignment: CDR1 SGHRS and CDR2 YFSETQ. The CDR3 runs 14 residues. The V end lost 0 bases, the J end lost 4 bases, and 8 bases lay between the germline ends. The CDR3 region is CASSLVGEKNIQYF. Written as DNA, the CDR3 is TGCGCCAGCAGCTTGGTTGGGGAGAAAAACATTCAGTACTTC. Full variable domain (rest looked up from reference TRBV5-1 and TRBJ2-4): KAGVTQTPRYLIKTRGQQVTLSCSPISGHRSVSWYQQTPGQGLQFLFEYFSETQRNKGNFPGRFSGRQFSNSRSEMNVSTLELGDSALYLCASSLVGEKNIQYFGAGTRLSVL.